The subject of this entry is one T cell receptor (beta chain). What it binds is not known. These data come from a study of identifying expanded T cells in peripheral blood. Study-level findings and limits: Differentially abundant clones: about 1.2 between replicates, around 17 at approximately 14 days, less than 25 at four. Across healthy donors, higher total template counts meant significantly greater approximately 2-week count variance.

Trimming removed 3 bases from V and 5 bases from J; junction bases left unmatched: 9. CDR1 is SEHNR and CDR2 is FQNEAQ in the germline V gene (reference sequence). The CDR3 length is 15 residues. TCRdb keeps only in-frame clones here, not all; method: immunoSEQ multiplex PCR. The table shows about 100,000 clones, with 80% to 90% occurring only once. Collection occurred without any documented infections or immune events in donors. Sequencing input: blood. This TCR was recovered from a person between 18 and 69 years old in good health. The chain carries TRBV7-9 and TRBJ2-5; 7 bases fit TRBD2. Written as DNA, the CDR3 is TGTGCCAGCAGCTTGGGGGGGAGTGACCGGGAGACCCAGTACTTC. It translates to CASSLGGSDRETQYF. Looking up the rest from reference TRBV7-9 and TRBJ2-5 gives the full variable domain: DTGVSQNPRHKITKRGQNVTFRCDPISEHNRLYWYRQTLGQGPEFLTYFQNEAQLEKSRLLSDRFSAERPKGSFSTLEIQRTEQGDSAMYLCASSLGGSDRETQYFGPGTRLLVL.